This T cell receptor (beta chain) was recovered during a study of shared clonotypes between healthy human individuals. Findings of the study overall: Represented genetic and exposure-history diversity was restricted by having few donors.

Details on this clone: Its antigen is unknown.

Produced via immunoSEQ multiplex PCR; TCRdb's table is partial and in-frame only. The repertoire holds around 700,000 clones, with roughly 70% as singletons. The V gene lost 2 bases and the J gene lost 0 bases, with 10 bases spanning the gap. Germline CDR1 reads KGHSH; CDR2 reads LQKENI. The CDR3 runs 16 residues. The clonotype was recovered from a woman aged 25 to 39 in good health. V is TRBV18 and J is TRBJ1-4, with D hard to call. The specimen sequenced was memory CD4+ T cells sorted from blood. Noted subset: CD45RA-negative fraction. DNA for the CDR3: TGTGCCAGCTCACCATATAGTATCACAACTAATGAAAAACTGTTTTTT. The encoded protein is CASSPYSITTNEKLFF.